The clone carrying this T cell receptor beta chain was observed at least ten times. Its antigen is not known. This beta chain turned up in a library designed for alpha chains; as an off-target read, its abundance says little. Sample time point: sample taken at primary tumor resection. TCRs were sequenced from unsorted whole RNA of tumor, nontumor lung or PBMC. Samples came from roughly 72 TRACERx patients with untreated early-stage lung cancer. Every TCR cDNA molecule bore its own unique molecular identifier. TCRdb passed the 5' RACE reads through MiXCR, listing each CDR3 protein once. This table holds roughly 11,000 distinct CDR3 sequences, about 3.5% found once. This specimen belongs to a study of spatial heterogeneity in lung cancer. The germline V gene has CDR1 LGHNA and CDR2 YSLEER. The V gene lost 0 bases and the J gene lost 10 bases, with 13 bases spanning the gap. The CDR3 totals 14 residues.

Whole-study findings and limits: At resection, ubiquitous expanded tumor TCRs appeared in blood more than at follow-up.

Sequencing used PBMCs, obtained at surgery. The sequence was collected from a female donor with early-stage non-small cell lung cancer. This rearrangement joins TRBV4-3 to TRBJ2-1, with D possibly being TRBD2 (6 bases). CDR3 protein: CASSQDLIGGEQFF. CDR3 in DNA: TGCGCCAGCAGCCAAGATCTAATAGGAGGGGAGCAGTTCTTC.